Sequencing of this TCR beta chain was carried out in a study of T cell responses to AZD1222 COVID-19 vaccine (dated by TCRdb to the early 2020s). Turning to the overall study: Because spike-specific TCR depth and breadth did not differ between the two schedules, AZD1222 recipients who got a second dose at roughly 4 weeks were pooled with those who got a second dose at roughly 12 weeks. A total of 230 to 250 trial participants underwent TCR sequencing, of whom some 210 received two doses of AZD1222 and 26 received two doses of the MenACWY control vaccine. Trial participants were enrolled by age into subgroups of 18-55, 56-69 and 70-plus years, and approximately 150, 30 and 60 TCR-sequenced participants, respectively, were included in these subgroups. The paper as a whole reports these results and caveats: Because no day 14 peak-response samples were available, the repertoires could be characterized only after the peak T cell response. Participants were mostly white British, with more females than males. The authors suggested clonal diversity may have been underestimated. The vaccine-associated CD4 TCRs covered the entire spike protein, and the dominant responses fell in regions 160-218 and 743-854. In the small 56-69-year group, the increase in depth fell short of significance, most likely because of low power. Nearly half of unique spike-specific TCRs reportedly recognized epitopes outside regions mutated in the B.1.351 and B.1.1.7 variants. After two AZD1222 doses, spike-specific TCR breadth and depth were significantly higher than at day 0 and than in MenACWY recipients. Conclusions about previously exposed vaccinees are limited because only 6 or 7 AZD1222 recipients were SARS-CoV-2 seropositive at baseline.

V lost 3 bases and J lost 4 bases, and the count of bases not matched to a germline gene is 10. The CDR3 covers 16 residues, taking in both the cysteine and the phenylalanine. Of all the DNA, just the CDR3 is kept, 48 bases in frame from base 1. Sequences LNHDA (CDR1) and SQIVND (CDR2) are obtained from the germline V gene (reference sequence). The time point label on this specimen signifies: baseline before first vaccination. Vaccinee samples came from UK trials COV001 and COV002, including a single-blind randomized controlled phase 2/3 trial of AZD1222 (ChAdOx1 nCoV-19) in healthy adults. For TCRbeta chain sequencing, PBMC samples were collected from trial participants at day 0 and at day 28 after the second dose. The CDR3 regions of human TCRbeta chains were subjected to immunosequencing. As for the original processing: Repertoire TCRs were matched against a reference library of SARS-CoV-2-specific TCRs generated with the MIRA antigen-specificity platform. Breadth meant the fraction of unique TCRs that were SARS-CoV-2-associated, whereas depth meant the fraction of total T cells that were SARS-CoV-2-associated. Using the MIRA data, each spike-specific TCR was mapped to the spike region that the TCR reacts to and placed in a CD4 or CD8 class. Log10-transformed breadth and depth values were compared by one-way ANOVA with Sidak's multiple comparisons tests. TCRdb provides this immuneACCESS table in a form limited to in-frame rearrangements. Some clones are lacking; in checked studies, under half of them reflect an unresolved V gene, and why the rest are absent is not known. D and trimming come from the DNA, and the V and J calls and clone size come from that table. The sample table contains around 160,000 clones; only one count was recorded for around 88% of them. The ten largest clones capture around 16% of the sample.

This clone was recorded a few times. The target of this receptor is not known. No quality values exist for individual bases; no much larger clone is one base distant. The TCR was taken from an adult in good health. Sequencing used peripheral blood, obtained on day 0 of AZD1222 vaccination. The sequence is built from TRBV19 and TRBJ1-2; 8 middle bases align to TRBD1. The DNA sequence follows: TGTGCCAGTAGTATGGAGACAGGGGCAAGAGGCTATGGCTACACCTTC. Translated, it reads CASSMETGARGYGYTF.